The 26 T cell receptor beta chains in this list originate from one sample, sequenced in a study of technical replicates of blood from a handful of donors. The assay was immunoSEQ multiplex PCR, and TCRdb's table has in-frame clones only and misses some. The table has roughly 85,000 clones, 94% seen once. Sequenced: T cells isolated from PBMCs. The receptor set was obtained from a human donor in good health.

V usage is TRBV29-1 and J usage is TRBJ1-1, with TRBD1 as a possible D gene (5 bases). Germline CDR1 and CDR2: SQVTM and ANQGSEA. V shed 6 bases and J shed 2 bases, with 10 bases lying between them. This CDR3 comprises 12 residues. The CDR3 bases are TGCAGCGTGGACGGGGGAAACACTGAAGCTTTCTTT. It codes for CSVDGGNTEAFF.

The chain combines TRBV6-1 with TRBJ1-4; 8 bases line up with TRBD1. J lost 6 bases, V lost 10 bases, and 4 bases had no gene match. The CDR3 runs 12 residues. Germline V CDR1 and CDR2: MNHNS, SASEGT. The CDR3 region has the DNA TGTGCCAAACAGGGGGGGGATGAAAAACTGTTTTTT. Its translation is CAKQGGDEKLFF.

The chain has TRBV6-5 and TRBJ1-6; 9 bases are shared with TRBD1. This CDR3 region has 13 residues. V shed 5 bases, J shed 9 bases, and the junction held 2 bases outside the gene matches. CDR1 MNHEY and CDR2 SVGAGI come from the germline V gene. The CDR3, as DNA: TGTGCCAGCAGTACACAGGGGGCTTCACCCCTCCACTTT. It yields the protein CASSTQGASPLHF.

The V call is TRBV7-8, the J call TRBJ1-1; 7 bases line up with TRBD1. Germline V lookup: CDR1 SGHVS, CDR2 FQNEAQ. This CDR3 contains 14 residues. J was trimmed by 8 bases and V by 6 bases; bases with no gene match: 12. DNA for the CDR3: TGTGCCAGCAGAACTACAGGGGCGTCGCTCGAAGCTTTCTTT. Its translation: CASRTTGASLEAFF.

This clone was observed once. This chain uses TRBV30 with TRBJ2-2, with 7 bases aligning to TRBD2. The length of the CDR3 is 17 residues. The V gene's germline CDR1 is GTSNPN and CDR2 SVGIG (reference sequence). With 2 bases clipped from V and 6 bases from J, the junction kept 15 bases outside the gene matches. Here the CDR3 reads CAWSTPGGGRTAGELFF. The CDR3 nucleotides read TGTGCCTGGAGTACACCCGGGGGAGGGCGTACAGCCGGGGAGCTGTTTTTT.

This chain uses TRBV27 with TRBJ1-5; the match to TRBD1 covers 7 bases. CDR3 length equals 14 residues. Germline CDR1 reads MNHEY; CDR2 reads SMNVEV (reference sequence). V trimming: 5 bases; J trimming: 2 bases; junction bases outside the gene matches: 3. The CDR3 nucleotides read TGTGCCAGCAGTATTGACAGGGGCAATCAGCCCCAGCATTTT. Protein product: CASSIDRGNQPQHF.

V usage is TRBV27 and J usage is TRBJ2-7, with D possibly matching TRBD1 (6 bases). The CDR3 is 12 residues long. The V gene's germline CDR1 is MNHEY and CDR2 SMNVEV (reference sequence). Trimming shortened V by 5 bases and J by 6 bases, and 11 bases separated the two germline ends. The CDR3 protein is CASSKTGSEQYF. CDR3 nucleotides: TGTGCCAGCAGTAAAACAGGGAGCGAGCAGTACTTC.

This rearrangement joins TRBV5-1 to TRBJ2-3; D might be TRBD2 (6 bases). Trimming pared 6 bases from V and 3 bases from J, leaving 20 bases between. The CDR3 has 16 residues. Looked up from germline, CDR1 is SGHRS and CDR2 is YFSETQ. The CDR3 loop reads CASTKWSVGGTDTQYF. As DNA, the CDR3 is TGCGCCAGCACAAAGTGGTCGGTGGGAGGTACAGATACGCAGTATTTT.

This clone was seen only once. CDR3 bases: TGTGCCAGCAGTTGGGGACTAGCGGGTATCCTCCTAGGGACAGATACGCAGTATTTT. It codes for CASSWGLAGILLGTDTQYF. The V and J genes are TRBV27 and TRBJ2-3; 12 nucleotides align to TRBD2. Germline CDR1 reads MNHEY; CDR2 reads SMNVEV (reference sequence). The J segment lost 3 bases and the V segment lost 4 bases, leaving 14 bases of the junction unmatched. The CDR3 contains 19 residues.

V and J are TRBV5-5 and TRBJ2-1, with D possibly matching TRBD2 (7 bases). Germline V lookup: CDR1 SGHKS, CDR2 YYEKEE (reference sequence). V gave up 1 base and J gave up 7 bases, with 18 bases separating them. The length of the CDR3 is 16 residues. The CDR3 DNA follows: TGTGCCAGCAGCTTGAATAGTATAGGGGGGGGGAATGAGCAGTTCTTC. It translates to CASSLNSIGGGNEQFF.

This clone was found once. The V gene is TRBV19, the J gene TRBJ1-2, with TRBD1 matching over 11 bases. CDR3 length: 15 residues. Germline CDR1 and CDR2: LNHDA and SQIVND (reference sequence). Trimming removed 6 bases from V and 4 bases from J; junction bases left unmatched: 7. As DNA, the CDR3 is TGTGCCAGTAGCCGGGACAGGGGGACGGCCTATGGCTACACCTTC. This translates into CASSRDRGTAYGYTF.

The chain has TRBV29-1 and TRBJ1-1; 8 nucleotides align to TRBD1. The germline gives CDR1 SQVTM, CDR2 ANQGSEA. The CDR3 contains 13 residues. The junction had 2 bases not matched to a gene; V was cut back by 4 bases and J by 1 base. The CDR3 loop reads CSVGGTGNTEAFF. The DNA of the CDR3 is TGCAGCGTTGGTGGGACAGGGAACACTGAAGCTTTCTTT.

This clone was detected only a few times. This rearrangement joins TRBV2 to TRBJ1-1; unclear D gene. This CDR3 comprises 13 residues. Germline V lookup: CDR1 SNHLY, CDR2 FYNNEI. Trimming cost V 6 bases and J 0 bases, with 8 bases left between them. CDR3 amino acids: CASSATVNTEAFF. In nucleotides, the CDR3 is TGTGCCAGCAGCGCAACAGTGAACACTGAAGCTTTCTTT.

CDR3 region: CAWSVGVYGYTF. In DNA form, the CDR3 reads TGTGCCTGGAGTGTAGGGGTCTATGGCTACACCTTC. V and J are TRBV30 and TRBJ1-2, with D possibly being TRBD1 (5 bases). Trimming cost V 0 bases and J 4 bases, with 6 bases left between them. Germline V gene sequence: CDR1 GTSNPN, CDR2 SVGIG (reference sequence). The CDR3 is made up of 12 amino acids.

This clone was seen a single time. V usage is TRBV4-1 and J usage is TRBJ1-5; 8 bases fit TRBD1. The ends lost 3 bases at V and 0 bases at J; junction bases unmatched: 4. CDR1 and CDR2 from the germline V gene are MGHRA and YSYEKL. This CDR3 comprises 16 residues. In DNA form, the CDR3 reads TGCGCCAGCAGCCAGGGACAGGTCCTTAGCAATCAGCCCCAGCATTTT. Amino acids: CASSQGQVLSNQPQHF.

V and J are TRBV19 and TRBJ1-1; 9 bases match TRBD1. The CDR3 runs 13 residues. V trimming: 11 bases; J trimming: 11 bases; junction bases outside the gene matches: 15. Germline V lookup: CDR1 LNHDA, CDR2 SQIVND (reference sequence). CDR3: CAGGDNRGRAAFF. CDR3 DNA: TGTGCCGGTGGGGATAACAGGGGGCGGGCGGCTTTCTTT. Full variable domain (remainder filled in from reference TRBV19 and TRBJ1-1): DGGITQSPKYLFRKEGQNVTLSCEQNLNHDAMYWYRQDPGQGLRLIYYSQIVNDFQKGDIAEGYSVSREKKESFPLTVTSAQKNPTAFYLCAGGDNRGRAAFFGQGTRLTVV.

This rearrangement joins TRBV27 to TRBJ2-5; D is uncertain. V gave up 5 bases and J gave up 5 bases, with 15 bases separating them. CDR3 size: 14 residues. Germline V gene lookup returns CDR1 MNHEY and CDR2 SMNVEV (reference sequence). CDR3 protein: CASSTTHNRETQYF. The CDR3 coding sequence is TGTGCCAGCAGTACCACCCATAATCGGGAGACCCAGTACTTC.

The chain couples TRBV4-1 to TRBJ2-1, with D unresolved. Germline-derived CDR1 and CDR2 are MGHRA and YSYEKL. V shed 6 bases and J shed 5 bases, with 11 bases lying between them. CDR3 length equals 13 residues. The CDR3 is CASRPLGNNEQFF. The CDR3 region has the DNA TGCGCCAGCAGGCCCCTAGGTAACAATGAGCAGTTCTTC.

The CDR3 sequence is CATSGGYTGELFF. Here the CDR3 DNA reads TGTGCCACCTCGGGAGGGTACACCGGGGAGCTGTTTTTT. The V call is TRBV6-5, the J call TRBJ2-2, with 8 positions matching TRBD2. Germline V gives CDR1 MNHEY, CDR2 SVGAGI. This CDR3 has 13 amino acids. V dropped 10 bases and J dropped 3; count of bases not matched to a gene: 4.

This chain connects TRBV5-1 to TRBJ2-7, with 9 bases identical to TRBD2. CDR1 and CDR2 from the germline V gene are SGHRS and YFSETQ. Unmatched junction bases numbered 4, after V lost 0 bases and J lost 0 bases. The CDR3 runs 16 residues. The CDR3 DNA reads TGCGCCAGCAGCTTGGGACTAGCGGTCAGCTCCTACGAGCAGTACTTC. It translates to CASSLGLAVSSYEQYF.

The chain carries TRBV12-1 and TRBJ1-5; the table names TRBD1, a call not compared with the DNA. TRBV12-1 is flagged as a pseudogene. This CDR3 is 16 amino acids long. The CDR3 loop is CASSGPIPGLNQPQHF. The CDR3 DNA is TGTGCCAGCAGCGGCCCAATTCCAGGGTTAAATCAGCCCCAGCATTTT.

The V call is TRBV18, the J call TRBJ1-1; the match to TRBD1 covers 7 bases. Per germline, CDR1 KGHSH and CDR2 LQKENI. Trimming at V came to 3 bases and at J to 1 base, leaving 2 bases not matched to a gene. This CDR3 is 14 amino acids long. As DNA, the CDR3 is TGTGCCAGCTCACCTCGACAGGGGAACACTGAAGCTTTCTTT. This translates into CASSPRQGNTEAFF.

The genes are TRBV29-1 and TRBJ2-5; D is perhaps TRBD2 (6 bases). The ends were cut back, 5 bases at V and 1 base at J, with 17 bases in the middle. The V gene's germline CDR1 is SQVTM and CDR2 ANQGSEA. The CDR3 loop spans 15 amino acids. The CDR3 is CSVLSRGRGQETQYF. CDR3 nucleotides: TGCAGCGTTTTATCGCGGGGTCGGGGCCAAGAGACCCAGTACTTC.

The CDR3 sequence is CASSQDRARGAFF. In DNA form, the CDR3 reads TGTGCCAGCAGCCAAGACAGGGCCCGAGGAGCTTTCTTT. V and J are TRBV5-5 and TRBJ1-1; 7 positions match TRBD1. This CDR3 is 13 amino acids long. Losses at the gene ends were 4 bases for V and 10 bases for J; bases not matched to a gene: 10. Germline V gene sequence: CDR1 SGHKS, CDR2 YYEKEE (reference sequence). The whole variable domain, remainder taken from reference TRBV5-5 and TRBJ1-1, is DAGVTQSPTHLIKTRGQQVTLRCSPISGHKSVSWYQQVLGQGPQFIFQYYEKEERGRGNFPDRFSARQFPNYSSELNVNALLLGDSALYLCASSQDRARGAFFGQGTRLTVV.

The chain uses TRBV9 and TRBJ2-7, with D tentatively TRBD1 (6 bases). This CDR3 has 14 residues. CDR1 is SGDLS, CDR2 YYNGEE, per germline. V lost 4 bases and J lost 1, with 12 bases in between. The CDR3 region is CASSNTGSSYEQYF. CDR3 in DNA: TGTGCCAGCAGCAACACAGGGTCATCCTACGAGCAGTACTTC.

The chain couples TRBV5-1 to TRBJ2-1, with TRBD2 matching 13 bases. Germline V lookup: CDR1 SGHRS, CDR2 YFSETQ. The CDR3 sequence is 21 residues long. V was clipped by 2 bases and J by 3 bases; unmatched bases: 17. CDR3 loop: CASSFYGGAGLAGDRYNEQFF. Written as DNA, the CDR3 is TGCGCCAGCAGCTTTTATGGGGGAGCCGGACTAGCGGGAGATCGCTACAATGAGCAGTTCTTC.